These 24 T cell receptor beta chains were sequenced from one sample in a study of shared clonotypes between healthy human individuals. The table came from immunoSEQ multiplex PCR; TCRdb's copy has only in-frame clones and leaves some out. The sample consists of over 2 million clones, 85% to 95% of them appearing once. The source material was naive CD4+ T cells sorted from blood. The subset: CD45RA+ positively selected. These receptors came from a man younger than 35 in good health.

Written as DNA, the CDR3 is TGCGCCAGCAGCTTGGACGGGGCGGTCGGGACAGATACGCAGTATTTT. Its translation: CASSLDGAVGTDTQYF. The chain carries TRBV5-1 and TRBJ2-3; D is tentatively TRBD1 or TRBD2 (5 bases each). CDR1 SGHRS and CDR2 YFSETQ come from the germline V gene. The V end lost 0 bases, the J end lost 3 bases, and 14 bases lay between the germline ends. This CDR3 is 16 amino acids long. The full variable domain, with the rest looked up from reference TRBV5-1 and TRBJ2-3, is KAGVTQTPRYLIKTRGQQVTLSCSPISGHRSVSWYQQTPGQGLQFLFEYFSETQRNKGNFPGRFSGRQFSNSRSEMNVSTLELGDSALYLCASSLDGAVGTDTQYFGPGTRLTVL.

The V and J genes are TRBV12-5 and TRBJ1-5, with D possibly being TRBD1 (6 bases). The CDR3 extends over 15 amino acids. V was clipped by 1 base and J by 3 bases, with 10 bases between them. Germline CDR1 reads LGHNT; CDR2 reads FRNRAP. The CDR3 nucleotides are TGTGCTAGTGGTTTGGGGGGGGCGGTCAATCAGCCCCAGCATTTT. Its translation is CASGLGGAVNQPQHF.

The rearrangement joins TRBV27 to TRBJ2-2; TRBD2 matches 10 bases. V lost 8 bases to trimming and J lost 4 bases; unmatched junction nucleotides: 7. There are 15 residues in the CDR3. Per germline, CDR1 MNHEY and CDR2 SMNVEV (reference sequence). CDR3 nucleotide sequence: TGTGCCAGCCGAGGGGGACTAGCGAGCACCGGGGAGCTGTTTTTT. Its protein product is CASRGGLASTGELFF.

The chain uses TRBV13 and TRBJ1-1; D unclear. Germline CDR1 is PRHDT and CDR2 is FYEKMQ (reference sequence). V was cut by 8 bases and J by 1 base, with 8 bases left in between. The length of the CDR3 is 12 residues. This CDR3 is CASSAGNTEAFF. The CDR3 coding sequence is TGTGCCAGCTCGGCAGGGAACACTGAAGCTTTCTTT.

The chain links TRBV11-2 to TRBJ1-3; no definite D call. This CDR3 comprises 14 residues. Trimming removed 6 bases from V and 4 bases from J, with 13 bases in between. Germline V lookup: CDR1 SGHAT, CDR2 FQNNGV. The CDR3 DNA sequence: TGTGCCAGCAGGGCCCCGTCGGGGGGAAACACCATATATTTT. This sequence encodes CASRAPSGGNTIYF.

This rearrangement joins TRBV6-5 to TRBJ2-1, with 10 bases lining up with TRBD2. This CDR3 is built from 16 residues. With V trimmed by 4 bases and J by 3 bases, 6 bases remained unmatched. CDR1 is MNHEY and CDR2 is SVGAGI in the germline V gene. CDR3 nucleotide sequence: TGTGCCAGCAGTTCCGATCGACTAGCGGGCTACAATGAGCAGTTCTTC. Its translation: CASSSDRLAGYNEQFF.

The CDR3 DNA reads as TGTGCCAGCGGAGCGGACGCCTTAGGAGATACGCAGTATTTT. Translated, it gives CASGADALGDTQYF. The rearrangement joins TRBV6-6 to TRBJ2-3; the D gene is possibly TRBD2 (5 bases). This CDR3 has 14 amino acids. V dropped 8 bases and J dropped 5 bases, with 17 bases sitting between them. Germline V gene sequence: CDR1 MNHNY, CDR2 SVGAGI (reference sequence).

DNA for the CDR3: TGTGCCAGCAGTTACTCGACTACATCCATAAGCGCCCAGTACTTC. It yields the protein CASSYSTTSISAQYF. The chain is built from TRBV6-6 and TRBJ2-5; possibly TRBD2 for D (5 bases). This CDR3 comprises 15 residues. Trimming pared 0 bases from V and 9 bases from J, leaving 17 bases between. Germline V gene sequence: CDR1 MNHNY, CDR2 SVGAGI (reference sequence).

The V call is TRBV5-4, the J call TRBJ2-7; 16 bases align to TRBD2. The CDR3 is made up of 16 amino acids. Unmatched junction bases numbered 6, after V lost 4 bases and J lost 5 bases. CDR1 SGHNT and CDR2 YYREEE come from the germline V gene (reference sequence). The DNA for the CDR3 is TGTGCCAGCAGCCCGGGACTAGCGGGGGGGGTCCACGAGCAGTACTTC. Its protein is CASSPGLAGGVHEQYF.

This rearrangement joins TRBV6-5 to TRBJ1-1, with TRBD1 matching 8 bases. The CDR3 is made up of 14 amino acids. With 5 bases clipped from V and 4 bases from J, the junction kept 6 bases outside the gene matches. CDR1 MNHEY and CDR2 SVGAGI come from the germline V gene. CDR3: CASSPDRGVTEAFF. CDR3 in DNA: TGTGCCAGCAGTCCCGACAGGGGTGTCACTGAAGCTTTCTTT.

This sequence joins TRBV27 and TRBJ2-7; D unclear. Between the trimmed V and J ends, which lost 3 bases and 1 base, there was a span of 13 bases. There are 15 residues in the CDR3. The germline CDR1 and CDR2 sequences are MNHEY and SMNVEV (reference sequence). CDR3 bases: TGTGCCAGCAGTTTCTCATCACAGAGATCCTACGAGCAGTACTTC. Encoded protein: CASSFSSQRSYEQYF.

The V call is TRBV30, the J call TRBJ2-4, with D maybe TRBD2 (6 bases). The germline V gene has CDR1 GTSNPN and CDR2 SVGIG (reference sequence). The CDR3 has 12 residues. V lost 1 base to trimming and J lost 11 bases, with 12 bases between them. CDR3 coding DNA: TGTGCCTGGAGTGCGGCGGGGAGGTTTCAGTACTTC. Amino acid sequence: CAWSAAGRFQYF. Full variable domain (rest looked up from reference TRBV30 and TRBJ2-4): SQTIHQWPATLVQPVGSPLSLECTVEGTSNPNLYWYRQAAGRGLQLLFYSVGIGQISSEVPQNLSASRPQDRQFILSSKKLLLSDSGFYLCAWSAAGRFQYFGAGTRLSVL.

DNA for the CDR3: TGTGCCAGCAGCCCTCGCGTTGGACCGGGTGAAGCTTTCTTT. This translates into CASSPRVGPGEAFF. The genes are TRBV7-9 and TRBJ1-1, with no clear D. From germline, CDR1 is SEHNR and CDR2 FQNEAQ (reference sequence). The CDR3 length is 14 residues. V gave up 5 bases and J gave up 7 bases, with 17 bases separating them.

V gene TRBV6-1 combines with J gene TRBJ2-2; D not certain. Looked up from germline, CDR1 is MNHNS and CDR2 is SASEGT. This CDR3 region has 14 residues. V was shortened by 6 bases and J by 1 base, with 9 bases between the two germline ends. The CDR3 here is CASSSPVNTGELFF. DNA of the CDR3: TGTGCCAGCAGCAGCCCAGTGAACACCGGGGAGCTGTTTTTT.

The chain carries TRBV29-1 and TRBJ2-5; D could derive from TRBD1 or TRBD2 (6 bases each). Germline CDR1 reads SQVTM; CDR2 reads ANQGSEA. CDR3 length equals 14 residues. Deletions cut 0 bases from V and 5 bases from J, with 13 bases between. CDR3 in amino acids: CSVEDLGGQETQYF. The CDR3 nucleotides read TGCAGCGTTGAAGATCTTGGGGGGCAGGAGACCCAGTACTTC.

The rearrangement uses TRBV14 and TRBJ2-1; D unresolved. CDR3 length: 12 amino acids. Between the trimmed V and J ends, which lost 0 bases and 9 bases, there was a span of 6 bases. In germline, CDR1 is SGHDN, CDR2 FVKESK. CDR3 region: CASSQEIGEQFF. The CDR3 DNA reads as TGTGCCAGCAGCCAAGAGATCGGTGAGCAGTTCTTC. Filled out from reference TRBV14 and TRBJ2-1, the complete variable domain reads EAGVTQFPSHSVIEKGQTVTLRCDPISGHDNLYWYRRVMGKEIKFLLHFVKESKQDESGMPNNRFLAERTGGTYSTLKVQPAELEDSGVYFCASSQEIGEQFFGPGTRLTVL.

Concerning this clone: A much larger clone differs from this one at a single base, so this may be a read error. Other DNA sequences of this sample code for an identical CDR3. The chain's CDR3 is CSVGGTEAFF. In nucleotides, the CDR3 is TGCAGCGTTGGAGGTACTGAAGCTTTCTTT. The rearrangement links TRBV29-1 to TRBJ1-1, with D unresolved. Trimming took 4 bases from V and 5 from J, leaving 5 bases between them. The CDR3 is made up of 10 amino acids. Germline CDR1 SQVTM, CDR2 ANQGSEA.

V and J are TRBV18 and TRBJ2-3; tentatively, D is TRBD2 (5 bases). The CDR3 contains 13 residues. The V gene's germline CDR1 is KGHSH and CDR2 LQKENI. V was shortened by 3 bases and J by 7 bases, with 11 bases between the two germline ends. This CDR3 reads CASSPRAVNTQYF. The CDR3 DNA follows: TGTGCCAGCTCACCGCGGGCAGTAAATACGCAGTATTTT. Full variable domain (missing parts from reference TRBV18 and TRBJ2-3): NAGVMQNPRHLVRRRGQEARLRCSPMKGHSHVYWYRQLPEEGLKFMVYLQKENIIDESGMPKERFSAEFPKEGPSILRIQQVVRGDSAAYFCASSPRAVNTQYFGPGTRLTVL.

The chain combines TRBV27 with TRBJ2-3; 7 bases are shared with TRBD2. The CDR3 covers 19 residues. J was trimmed by 5 bases and V by 3 bases; bases with no gene match: 20. Germline-derived CDR1 and CDR2 are MNHEY and SMNVEV (reference sequence). The CDR3 coding sequence is TGTGCCAGCAGTTTTCGAACGGACCGACTAGCCTGGGGGGGAGATACGCAGTATTTT. The encoded protein is CASSFRTDRLAWGGDTQYF.

V usage is TRBV29-1 and J usage is TRBJ1-1; D is undetermined. Trimming stripped 6 bases from V and 11 bases from J, with 16 bases between. In germline, CDR1 is SQVTM, CDR2 ANQGSEA. The CDR3 runs 11 residues. CDR3 bases: TGCAGCGTCGTCAACGGGTGGGTGGCTTTCTTT. Protein sequence: CSVVNGWVAFF.

This chain uses TRBV5-1 with TRBJ2-2; 7 bases fit TRBD1. V trimming: 5 bases; J trimming: 3 bases; junction bases outside the gene matches: 7. Germline CDR1 reads SGHRS; CDR2 reads YFSETQ. The CDR3 has 15 residues. The CDR3 sequence: CASRTTGIDTGELFF. For the CDR3, the DNA is TGCGCCAGCAGGACGACAGGGATCGACACCGGGGAGCTGTTTTTT.

The rearrangement links TRBV28 to TRBJ2-7; no reliable D call. The CDR3 spans 15 residues. Germline assignment: CDR1 MDHEN and CDR2 SYDVKM. Trimming stripped 1 base from V and 1 base from J, with 11 bases between. The CDR3 is CASSLSLGISYEQYF. CDR3 nucleotides: TGTGCCAGCAGTTTATCACTTGGCATTTCCTACGAGCAGTACTTC.

The chain recombines TRBV30 with TRBJ2-1; 7 bases are a match to TRBD2. The CDR3 is 14 residues long. CDR1 is GTSNPN, CDR2 SVGIG, per germline (reference sequence). V lost 0 bases to trimming and J lost 3 bases; unmatched junction nucleotides: 2. The CDR3: CAWSVSGVYNEQFF. The CDR3 DNA follows: TGTGCCTGGAGTGTAAGCGGGGTCTACAATGAGCAGTTCTTC.

The chain uses TRBV29-1 and TRBJ1-1; tentatively, D is TRBD1 (5 bases). This CDR3 contains 13 residues. The V gene lost 6 bases and the J gene lost 1 base, with 12 bases spanning the gap. Germline V lookup: CDR1 SQVTM, CDR2 ANQGSEA. The chain's CDR3 is CSVVGGGNTEAFF. In DNA form, the CDR3 reads TGCAGCGTCGTCGGGGGGGGGAACACTGAAGCTTTCTTT.